This T cell receptor (beta chain) is from a study of identical twins. TCRdb reanalysed the 5' RACE reads using MiXCR and keeps one entry per CDR3 protein. The sample lists approximately 210,000 distinct CDR3 sequences; less than 10% were seen once. Germline values: CDR1 SGDLS, CDR2 YYNGEE. The junction had 6 bases not matched to a gene; V was cut back by 3 bases and J by 5 bases. This CDR3 is built from 15 residues. The chain couples TRBV9 to TRBJ2-3, with 10 nucleotides matching TRBD2. The specimen sequenced was memory (CD45RO+) T cells sorted from blood. This clonotype originated in a woman under 30 in good health. This CDR3 reads CASSASAGGLDTQYF. In nucleotides, the CDR3 is TGTGCCAGCAGCGCCTCAGCGGGGGGGTTAGATACGCAGTATTTT.